Here is one TCR beta chain with its context. Its antigen is unknown. These data come from a study of post-analysis software for immune sequencing data. For the study at large: Courses of disease covered relapsing-remitting, secondary progressive and progressive-relapsing multiple sclerosis. Study observations and caveats: Clustering by F measure revealed strong co-clustering among samples prepared together in one batch. Higher frequency in patients than in controls was seen for roughly five TRBV segments, with TRBV5-6, TRBV5-1 and TRBV20-1 among them. Controls showed significantly higher normalized Chao1 diversity than did multiple sclerosis patients.

Germline V CDR1 and CDR2: SGHTA, FQGNSA. Germline trimming cut 6 bases from V and 0 bases from J; bases unmatched to any gene: 6. There are 16 residues in the CDR3. TCR beta cDNA libraries included unique molecular identifiers. It was from roughly 1 to 10 million T cells that 530,000 or so cDNA molecules came. MiXCR, run by TCRdb on the PCR reads, gives a single entry per CDR3 protein. The profile shows some 690,000 distinct CDR3 sequences, approximately 59% of them singletons. Material: blood. V is TRBV7-2 and J is TRBJ2-1, with 9 positions matching TRBD2. The sequence was obtained from a girl aged 2 to 9 with multiple sclerosis. DNA of the CDR3: TGTGCCAGCAGTTTGCTAGCGGGGAACTCCTACAATGAGCAGTTCTTC. As protein: CASSLLAGNSYNEQFF.